This T cell receptor beta chain was recovered during a study of graft-versus-host responses after intestinal transplantation. As for the study in general: Anti-thymocyte globulin was used for induction in all recipients, who then took tacrolimus and steroids for 2 to 4 years. Whole-study results and caveats: High graft-versus-host to host-versus-graft clonal ratios were found in allografts of patients who had graft-donor T cell macrochimerism. Early post-transplant declines in HvG were associated with peak levels of circulating GvH clones.

As for this clone: What it binds is not known.

Profiling relied on immunoSEQ multiplex PCR, and the TCRdb table lists in-frame clones only, not all of them. The sample includes roughly 120,000 clones, less than 95% of them seen just once. V shed 7 bases, J shed 4 bases, and the junction held 5 bases outside the gene matches. The CDR3 consists of 15 residues. CDR1 is SGHTA and CDR2 is FQGNSA in the germline V gene. This chain connects TRBV7-2 to TRBJ2-1; 12 bases map to TRBD1. This receptor was identified in a human donor who received an intestinal transplant. Sequences were derived from unstimulated CD4+ T cells sorted from spleen or lymph node cells, sampled before intestinal transplant. In DNA form, the CDR3 reads TGTGCCAGCACAGGGACAGGGGGCTATTACAATGAGCAGTTCTTC. Its protein is CASTGTGGYYNEQFF. Looking up the rest from reference TRBV7-2 and TRBJ2-1 gives the full variable domain: GAGVSQSPSNKVTEKGKDVELRCDPISGHTALYWYRQSLGQGLEFLIYFQGNSAPDKSGLPSDRFSAERTGGSVSTLTIQRTQQEDSAVYLCASTGTGGYYNEQFFGPGTRLTVL.